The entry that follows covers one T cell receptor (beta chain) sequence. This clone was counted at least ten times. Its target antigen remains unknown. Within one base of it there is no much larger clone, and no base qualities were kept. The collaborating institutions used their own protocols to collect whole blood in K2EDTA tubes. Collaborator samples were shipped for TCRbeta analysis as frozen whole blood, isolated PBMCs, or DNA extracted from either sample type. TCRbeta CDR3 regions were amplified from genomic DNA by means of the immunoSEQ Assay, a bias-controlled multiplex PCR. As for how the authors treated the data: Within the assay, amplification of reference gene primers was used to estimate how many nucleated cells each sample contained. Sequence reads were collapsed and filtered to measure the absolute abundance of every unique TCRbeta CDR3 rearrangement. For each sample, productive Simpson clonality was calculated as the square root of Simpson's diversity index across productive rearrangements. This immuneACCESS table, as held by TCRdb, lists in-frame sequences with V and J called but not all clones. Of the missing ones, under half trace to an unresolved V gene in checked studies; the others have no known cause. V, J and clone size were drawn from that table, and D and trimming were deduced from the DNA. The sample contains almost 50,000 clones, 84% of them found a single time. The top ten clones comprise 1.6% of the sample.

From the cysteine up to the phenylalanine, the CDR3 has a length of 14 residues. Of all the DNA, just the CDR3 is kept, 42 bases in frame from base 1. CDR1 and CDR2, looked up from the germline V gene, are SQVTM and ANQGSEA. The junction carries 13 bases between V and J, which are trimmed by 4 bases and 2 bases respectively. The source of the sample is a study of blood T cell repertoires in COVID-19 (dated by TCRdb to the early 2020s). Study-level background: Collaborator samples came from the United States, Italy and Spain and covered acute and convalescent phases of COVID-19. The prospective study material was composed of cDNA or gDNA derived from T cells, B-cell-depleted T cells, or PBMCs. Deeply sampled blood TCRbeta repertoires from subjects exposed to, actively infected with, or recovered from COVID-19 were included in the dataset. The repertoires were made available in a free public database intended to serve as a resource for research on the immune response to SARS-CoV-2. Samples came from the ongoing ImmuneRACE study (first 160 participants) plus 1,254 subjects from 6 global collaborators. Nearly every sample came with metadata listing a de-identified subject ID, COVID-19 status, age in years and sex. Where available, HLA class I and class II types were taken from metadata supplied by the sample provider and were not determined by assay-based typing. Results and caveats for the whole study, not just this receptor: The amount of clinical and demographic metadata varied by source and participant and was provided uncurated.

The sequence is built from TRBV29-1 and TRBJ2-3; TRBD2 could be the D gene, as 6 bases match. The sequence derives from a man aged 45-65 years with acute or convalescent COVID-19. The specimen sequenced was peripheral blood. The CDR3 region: CSVALAGFTDTQYF. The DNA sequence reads TGCAGCGTTGCACTGGCGGGATTCACAGATACGCAGTATTTT.